The clone carrying this T cell receptor (beta chain) was recorded many times. TCRdb recomputed calls from the 5' RACE reads with MiXCR, one row per CDR3 protein. The table records 55,000 to 65,000 distinct CDR3 sequences, under 20% of them present only once. The sample is drawn from a study of T cells of healthy individuals. Germline CDR1 is SNHLY and CDR2 is FYNNEI. CDR3 size: 15 residues. V was cut by 4 bases and J by 4 bases, with 13 bases left in between. This TCR came from a human donor in good health. V gene TRBV2 combines with J gene TRBJ2-2; D is tentatively TRBD1 or TRBD2 (5 bases each). The CDR3 DNA reads TGTGCCAGCAGTGCCCGGGAAAGGGGCACCGGGGAGCTGTTTTTT. It yields the protein CASSARERGTGELFF.